Included here is one T cell receptor beta chain sequence, with context. This clonotype was observed a handful of times. It lacks a known antigen. No much larger clone exists at a distance of one base, and base qualities are not known. This specimen belongs to a study of early T cells in non-severe SARS-CoV-2 infection (dated by TCRdb to the early 2020s). Describing the broader study: TCR sequencing used bulk RNA from unsorted whole blood, so alpha and beta chains could not be paired.

This was a case-control study nested in a cohort of healthcare workers in London, UK, who had nasopharyngeal swab PCR tests and blood samples taken every week. Between 23 and 31 March 2020, the week of the UK lockdown, healthcare workers were enrolled and then followed up weekly for as long as 16 weeks. The research as a whole found: VDJdb matching was skewed toward anti-spike CD8 responses, so virus-specific expansions were likely underestimated and private and CD4 specificities were missed.

The library was produced with 5' RACE. Sequenced on a NextSeq 500. The TCR library protocol attached unique molecular identifiers to individual cDNA molecules to correct for sequencing error and PCR bias. Both TCR alpha and beta chains were sequenced, and tight co-correlation was observed between alpha and beta sequence abundances in each sample. In the paper's pipeline: V gene, J gene and CDR3 annotation of TCR sequences was performed with Decombinator V4. TCRs were defined as expanded if a significant change between any two time points was detected under a Poisson model with p below 0.0001. TCR abundances were normalised to the total number of TCRs sequenced in each sample and reported as counts per million. VDJdb, accessed 1 November 2021, was searched for CMV, EBV and SARS-CoV-2 annotated TCRs, excluding TCRs annotated for multiple antigens. TCRdb's own reprocessing of the public reads used fastp at Q25 and MiXCR and kept productive beta chains. Merged by CDR3 protein, the rows form single entries marked with the most common genes and DNA. The V and J calls, along with clone size, are taken from TCRdb and not from the paper's own processing. Here the sample has about 48,000 distinct CDR3 sequences; over 5% occur a single time. Of the sample, under 5% is held by the ten largest clones.

Sequenced sample: whole blood. This receptor was taken from an adult who was a healthcare worker with PCR-confirmed SARS-CoV-2 infection or an uninfected control (not recorded which).

CDR3 sequence: CASSTDTLAGVEQYF. Here is the DNA: TGTGCCAGCAGCACCGACACACTAGCAGGGGTCGAGCAGTACTTC. The chain was built from TRBV5-6 and TRBJ2-7, with the D call perhaps TRBD1 or TRBD2, each one matching 6 bases. As encoded in the germline V gene, CDR1 is SGHDT while CDR2 is YYEEEE. The CDR3 sequence holds 15 residues, the cysteine and phenylalanine included. Only CDR3 DNA is held: 45 bases, read in frame from base 1. The V and J ends are trimmed by 4 bases and 6 bases, leaving 20 bases between them.